A single TCR beta chain is shown here with its context. As yet, its antigen is unknown. Use of 60 Vbeta and 13 Jbeta primers characterized the PCR. The data were produced by immunoSEQ multiplex PCR, yet TCRdb's version contains in-frame clones alone and is incomplete. The sample records 100,000 or so clones, roughly three quarters being singletons. The data derive from a study of cytomegalovirus exposure and HLA in healthy donors. Study-wide background: From some 180 million T cells, an earlier analysis saw 90 million to 130 million unique TCR beta sequences. Study findings and constraints: CMV serostatus was the only immune exposure information that was available.

This CDR3 spans 13 amino acids. Germline loops: CDR1 MNHNY, CDR2 SVGAGI (reference sequence). The V gene lost 8 bases and the J gene lost 1 base, with 10 bases spanning the gap. The chain recombines TRBV6-6 with TRBJ2-3, with D possibly TRBD1 on 5 matching bases. The TCR originated in a female donor in good health and CMV-seropositive. Sequencing was done on a sample of PBMCs. This chain's CDR3 is CASQGRGTDTQYF. As DNA, the CDR3 is TGTGCCAGCCAGGGCAGGGGCACAGATACGCAGTATTTT.